This entry lists 17 T cell receptor beta chains sequenced from one sample in a study of T cell changes during pregnancy in multiple sclerosis. Sequencing was performed with immunoSEQ multiplex PCR; in TCRdb, only in-frame clones are kept and a portion is missing. Of some 23,000 clones listed, approximately 86% are singletons. This sample comprised CD4+ T cells from peripheral blood mononuclear cells, obtained in the first trimester of pregnancy. The source is a female donor in good health, enrolled as a control in a pregnancy study.

The rearrangement joins TRBV28 to TRBJ1-2; TRBD1 matches at 10 bases. This CDR3 comprises 14 residues. CDR1 and CDR2 (germline): MDHEN, SYDVKM. V gave up 7 bases and J gave up 3 bases; unmatched junction bases: 5. The CDR3 is CASTKTGGYYGYTF. The CDR3 DNA reads TGTGCCAGCACCAAGACAGGGGGCTACTATGGCTACACCTTC.

Concerning this clone itself: Relative to the germline gene, one junction end is altered; a read error may explain this. This specimen includes other DNA sequences encoding the same CDR3. The chain has TRBV30 and TRBJ1-1, with 9 bases identical to TRBD1. CDR3 size: 14 residues. CDR1 and CDR2 from the germline V gene are GTSNPN and SVGIG (reference sequence). CDR3 DNA sequence: TGTGCCCATAACAGGGGGCAGATGAGCACTGAAGCCTTCTTT. Translated, it gives CAHNRGQMSTEAFF.

The chain employs TRBV7-8 and TRBJ2-5; TRBD2 is a possible D gene (6 bases). This CDR3 is 14 amino acids long. V was pared by 5 bases and J by 3 bases, with 13 bases between. CDR1 SGHVS and CDR2 FQNEAQ come from the germline V gene. CDR3 amino acids: CASSPGTLEETQYF. CDR3 coding DNA: TGTGCCAGCAGCCCCGGGACTTTAGAAGAGACCCAGTACTTC.

V gene TRBV29-1 combines with J gene TRBJ2-7, with TRBD1 as a possible D gene (6 bases). Germline loops: CDR1 SQVTM, CDR2 ANQGSEA. Trimming pared 5 bases from V and 2 bases from J, leaving 10 bases between. The CDR3 consists of 12 residues. The CDR3 region has the DNA TGCAGCGTTAAGACAGGACCCTACGAGCAGTACTTC. Its protein product is CSVKTGPYEQYF.

The chain combines TRBV7-9 with TRBJ1-4, with D hard to call. V was shortened by 5 bases and J by 0 bases, with 10 bases between the two germline ends. The CDR3 consists of 15 residues. Germline V gene lookup returns CDR1 SEHNR and CDR2 FQNEAQ (reference sequence). CDR3 nucleotides: TGTGCCAGCAGCCCATACAGAGCAACTAATGAAAAACTGTTTTTT. Translation gives CASSPYRATNEKLFF.

V is TRBV11-2 and J is TRBJ1-5; D gene unclear. This CDR3 has 14 residues. V was cut by 1 base and J by 4 bases, with 8 bases left in between. CDR1 SGHAT and CDR2 FQNNGV come from the germline V gene. The chain's CDR3 is CASSLGRGNQPQHF. In DNA, the CDR3 is TGTGCCAGCAGCTTAGGACGGGGAAATCAGCCCCAGCATTTT.

The chain employs TRBV5-4 and TRBJ1-1; unclear D gene. V lost 2 bases to trimming and J lost 0 bases, with 11 bases between them. Germline CDR1 is SGHNT and CDR2 is YYREEE (reference sequence). CDR3 size: 15 residues. CDR3 nucleotide sequence: TGTGCCAGCAGCTTTATGTCCGGGGTGAACACTGAAGCTTTCTTT. Its protein is CASSFMSGVNTEAFF.

This rearrangement joins TRBV19 to TRBJ1-2; TRBD1 is a possible D gene (6 bases). Trimming removed 7 bases from V and 8 bases from J, with 17 bases in between. The CDR3 is 13 residues long. Germline CDR1 LNHDA, CDR2 SQIVND (reference sequence). The CDR3 DNA reads TGTGCCAGTACCATCGGGGGGCTCGGGGGCTACACCTTC. This sequence encodes CASTIGGLGGYTF.

The chain carries TRBV2 and TRBJ1-2; D gene unclear. V lost 2 bases and J 5 bases, leaving 9 bases between the germline ends. CDR1 and CDR2 (germline): SNHLY, FYNNEI. This CDR3 contains 13 residues. The CDR3: CASSESRGYGYTF. The CDR3 nucleotides read TGTGCCAGCAGTGAATCTAGAGGATATGGCTACACCTTC.

The CDR3: CASSHRDTAYEQYF. For the CDR3, the DNA is TGTGCCAGCAGCCATAGGGACACGGCCTACGAGCAGTACTTC. The rearrangement links TRBV5-5 to TRBJ2-7, with D perhaps TRBD1 (6 bases). The CDR3 covers 14 residues. Germline V gives CDR1 SGHKS, CDR2 YYEKEE (reference sequence). Trimming pared 4 bases from V and 2 bases from J, leaving 13 bases between. Variable domain in full (rest from reference TRBV5-5 and TRBJ2-7): DAGVTQSPTHLIKTRGQQVTLRCSPISGHKSVSWYQQVLGQGPQFIFQYYEKEERGRGNFPDRFSARQFPNYSSELNVNALLLGDSALYLCASSHRDTAYEQYFGPGTRLTVT.

The chain combines TRBV6-6 with TRBJ1-2, with TRBD1 matching over 8 bases. V gave up 6 bases and J gave up 3 bases; unmatched junction bases: 3. The CDR3 is made up of 13 amino acids. CDR1 and CDR2 from the germline V gene are MNHNY and SVGAGI (reference sequence). CDR3 loop: CASSLDRDYGYTF. The CDR3 coding sequence is TGTGCCAGCAGCTTGGACAGGGACTATGGCTACACCTTC.

This chain uses TRBV28 with TRBJ2-7, with no clear D. The CDR3 contains 12 residues. The germline CDR1 and CDR2 sequences are MDHEN and SYDVKM. Trimming removed 4 bases from V and 4 bases from J, with 8 bases in between. The CDR3 DNA reads as TGTGCCAGCAGTTCCAGGCGTTACGAGCAGTACTTC. The encoded protein is CASSSRRYEQYF.

Only a few counts were recorded for this clone. The rearrangement uses TRBV9 and TRBJ2-1; 9 nucleotides line up with TRBD2. V was clipped by 4 bases and J by 0 bases; unmatched bases: 17. The CDR3 runs to 20 residues. CDR1 is SGDLS and CDR2 is YYNGEE in the germline V gene. CDR3: CASSPQFRLAGLSSYNEQFF. The CDR3 DNA follows: TGTGCCAGCAGCCCCCAGTTCCGGCTAGCGGGGTTGAGCTCCTACAATGAGCAGTTCTTC. The variable domain in full, with the rest retrieved from reference TRBV9 and TRBJ2-1, is DSGVTQTPKHLITATGQRVTLRCSPRSGDLSVYWYQQSLDQGLQFLIQYYNGEERAKGNILERFSAQQFPDLHSELNLSSLELGDSALYFCASSPQFRLAGLSSYNEQFFGPGTRLTVL.

The V gene is TRBV6-1, the J gene TRBJ1-3; D unresolved. V was clipped by 8 bases and J by 0 bases, with 11 bases between them. The germline V gene encodes CDR1 MNHNS and CDR2 SASEGT. There are 14 residues in the CDR3. DNA of the CDR3: TGTGCCAGCGAAGAGGGAAGCTCTGGAAACACCATATATTTT. This codes for CASEEGSSGNTIYF.

This chain uses TRBV11-2 with TRBJ2-7; 8 positions match TRBD1. Per germline, CDR1 SGHAT and CDR2 FQNNGV. V gave up 3 bases and J gave up 2 bases; unmatched junction bases: 3. The CDR3 is made up of 14 amino acids. The CDR3 loop reads CASSFGRGPYEQYF. The CDR3 DNA is TGTGCCAGCAGCTTCGGCAGGGGGCCCTACGAGCAGTACTTC. The entire variable domain, with the rest obtained from reference TRBV11-2 and TRBJ2-7, is as follows: EAGVAQSPRYKIIEKRQSVAFWCNPISGHATLYWYQQILGQGPKLLIQFQNNGVVDDSQLPKDRFSAERLKGVDSTLKIQPAKLEDSAVYLCASSFGRGPYEQYFGPGTRLTVT.

The chain links TRBV5-1 to TRBJ2-5; possibly TRBD2 for D (6 bases). CDR1 SGHRS and CDR2 YFSETQ come from the germline V gene. Trimming left V 5 bases short and J 0 bases short, with 11 bases between. The CDR3 is 14 amino acids. The CDR3 DNA sequence: TGCGCCAGCAGTCCCGGCGGGAACCAAGAGACCCAGTACTTC. Translated, it gives CASSPGGNQETQYF. Full variable domain (remainder filled in from reference TRBV5-1 and TRBJ2-5): KAGVTQTPRYLIKTRGQQVTLSCSPISGHRSVSWYQQTPGQGLQFLFEYFSETQRNKGNFPGRFSGRQFSNSRSEMNVSTLELGDSALYLCASSPGGNQETQYFGPGTRLLVL.

The chain combines TRBV6-1 with TRBJ1-4, with 8 bases that match TRBD1. Per germline, CDR1 MNHNS and CDR2 SASEGT. The CDR3 contains 15 residues. Trimming cost V 5 bases and J 4 bases; bases outside gene matches: 6. CDR3 coding DNA: TGTGCCAGCAGTAACGGACAGGGCCATAATGAAAAACTGTTTTTT. Protein: CASSNGQGHNEKLFF.